Shown below are 21 T cell receptor beta chains from a single sample sequenced in a study of blood T cell repertoires in COVID-19. The repertoire was sequenced with immunoSEQ multiplex PCR; TCRdb's copy has only in-frame clones and lacks some. Of some 97,000 clones listed, about nine tenths were seen once; the top ten hold 1.5% to 2%. Sequencing was performed on peripheral blood. These receptors were taken from a man aged 60 to 69 with acute or convalescent COVID-19.

The chain combines TRBV1 with TRBJ2-7; the tabulated D call, TRBD2, remains unverified against the DNA. TRBV1 is described as a pseudogene. This CDR3 is built from 17 residues. In DNA, the CDR3 is TGCACCAGCAGCCAAGTAGGTTCTAGCGGAAGCTCCTACGAGCAGTACGTC. As protein: CTSSQVGSSGSSYEQYV.

The rearrangement joins TRBV7-2 to TRBJ1-4; 10 nucleotides align to TRBD1. Losses at the gene ends were 4 bases for V and 6 bases for J; bases not matched to a gene: 5. Germline CDR1 reads SGHTA; CDR2 reads FQGNSA. CDR3 length: 15 amino acids. The CDR3 region is CASSSLTGGYEKLFF. The CDR3 coding sequence is TGTGCCAGCAGCTCCCTGACAGGGGGCTATGAAAAACTGTTTTTT.

The V call is TRBV18, the J call TRBJ1-6; 7 positions agree with TRBD1. The CDR3 length is 19 residues. Per the germline V gene, CDR1 is KGHSH and CDR2 is LQKENI. The V segment lost 4 bases and the J segment 0 bases; nucleotides outside the gene matches: 12. The CDR3 DNA reads TGTGCCAGCTCACGCTATACCGGGACAGCGAGCTCCTATAATTCACCCCTCCACTTT. Translated, it gives CASSRYTGTASSYNSPLHF.

V usage is TRBV7-2 and J usage is TRBJ2-7, with D perhaps matching TRBD2 (6 bases). CDR1 SGHTA and CDR2 FQGNSA come from the germline V gene. Trimming removed 0 bases from V and 2 bases from J, with 14 bases in between. The CDR3 extends over 16 amino acids. The CDR3 is CASSLAAAGGTYEQYF. The CDR3, as DNA: TGTGCCAGCAGCTTAGCTGCAGCGGGTGGAACCTACGAGCAGTACTTC.

V usage is TRBV7-9 and J usage is TRBJ1-2; TRBD1 might be the D (5 bases). Germline CDR1 and CDR2: SEHNR and FQNEAQ (reference sequence). V was cut by 6 bases and J by 1 base, with 9 bases left in between. CDR3 length: 13 amino acids. CDR3 bases: TGTGCCAGCAGATCCCAGGGTAACTATGGCTACACCTTC. This codes for CASRSQGNYGYTF.

V is TRBV2 and J is TRBJ1-2; D might be TRBD1 (6 bases). Deletions cut 6 bases from V and 8 bases from J, with 28 bases between. Germline loops: CDR1 SNHLY, CDR2 FYNNEI. The CDR3 covers 17 residues. CDR3 sequence: CASRSRGEGQYLWGYTF. DNA for the CDR3: TGTGCCAGCAGATCACGGGGGGAAGGACAGTACCTGTGGGGCTACACCTTC.

V usage is TRBV5-5 and J usage is TRBJ2-1, with TRBD2 identical over 8 bases. Trimming removed 4 bases from V and 2 bases from J; junction bases left unmatched: 5. Germline CDR1 SGHKS, CDR2 YYEKEE (reference sequence). The CDR3 length is 15 residues. CDR3 DNA: TGTGCCAGCAGCCGCGGGGGGACCCCCTACAATGAGCAGTTCTTC. This translates into CASSRGGTPYNEQFF.

The rearrangement uses TRBV7-2 and TRBJ1-6; a possible D gene is TRBD1 (5 bases). Germline CDR1 and CDR2: SGHTA and FQGNSA. Trimming removed 2 bases from V and 6 bases from J, with 11 bases in between. This CDR3 comprises 15 residues. The CDR3 DNA follows: TGTGCCAGCAGCTTAACCAGGGAACTTAATTCACCCCTCCACTTT. This encodes CASSLTRELNSPLHF.

This clone was counted once. This chain links TRBV18 with TRBJ1-2, with TRBD1 identical over 8 bases. CDR3 length equals 16 residues. Trimming removed 5 bases from V and 0 bases from J; junction bases left unmatched: 8. Germline CDR1 is KGHSH and CDR2 is LQKENI. The CDR3, as DNA: TGTGCCAGCTCAGCAGCGAGGACAGGGACTAACTATGGCTACACCTTC. Protein product: CASSAARTGTNYGYTF.

The gene calls are TRBV19 and TRBJ1-3; 9 bases are a match to TRBD1. CDR3 length equals 13 residues. Germline-derived CDR1 and CDR2 are LNHDA and SQIVND (reference sequence). After removal of 8 bases from V and 2 bases from J, the junction contained 1 base not matched to a gene. In DNA, the CDR3 is TGTGCCAGTCGGACAGGGGCTGGAAACACCATATATTTT. It specifies CASRTGAGNTIYF.

V gene TRBV29-1 combines with J gene TRBJ1-4; D is possibly TRBD1 (6 bases). The CDR3 consists of 14 residues. Trimming shortened V by 4 bases and J by 6 bases, and 15 bases separated the two germline ends. Germline loops: CDR1 SQVTM, CDR2 ANQGSEA. DNA of the CDR3: TGCAGCGTTGGACGGGGGGCGGACGATGAAAAACTGTTTTTT. Its protein product is CSVGRGADDEKLFF.

This chain uses TRBV28 with TRBJ1-3, with D perhaps TRBD1 (6 bases). The CDR3 runs 15 residues. Looked up from germline, CDR1 is MDHEN and CDR2 is SYDVKM. V was cut by 3 bases and J by 6 bases, with 15 bases left in between. The CDR3 loop is CASSFSTGSVNTIYF. The CDR3 nucleotides read TGTGCCAGCAGTTTTTCAACAGGGTCAGTAAACACCATATATTTT.

The CDR3 DNA is TGTGCCAGCAGCCCCTCTGAGCGGAACACCGGGGAGCTGTTTTTT. It translates to CASSPSERNTGELFF. V is TRBV7-6 and J is TRBJ2-2; no definite D call. The V gene's germline CDR1 is SGHVS and CDR2 FNYEAQ. The CDR3 totals 15 residues. Trimming left V 5 bases short and J 1 base short, with 11 bases between.

This clone was detected only once. V usage is TRBV5-5 and J usage is TRBJ1-1, with D possibly being TRBD1 (5 bases). Germline V gene data show CDR1 as SGHKS and CDR2 as YYEKEE (reference sequence). The CDR3 has 13 residues. The germline V and J ends were trimmed by 1 base and 5 bases, with 9 bases remaining between them. The chain's CDR3 is CASSLRTRTEAFF. CDR3 in DNA: TGTGCCAGCAGCTTGAGGACAAGGACTGAAGCTTTCTTT.

The rearrangement links TRBV7-2 to TRBJ2-5, with TRBD1 matching 7 bases. CDR1 is SGHTA and CDR2 is FQGNSA in the germline V gene. The CDR3 is 14 residues long. With 5 bases clipped from V and 1 base from J, the junction kept 4 bases outside the gene matches. The DNA for the CDR3 is TGTGCCAGCAGCACCGGGACAGCCCAAGAGACCCAGTACTTC. It is translated as CASSTGTAQETQYF.

The gene calls are TRBV5-1 and TRBJ1-4; perhaps TRBD1 as D (5 bases). V shed 0 bases and J shed 5 bases, with 8 bases lying between them. The CDR3 length is 14 residues. The germline gives CDR1 SGHRS, CDR2 YFSETQ. CDR3 region: CASSLGQGNEKLFF. In nucleotides, the CDR3 is TGCGCCAGCAGCTTGGGTCAGGGAAATGAAAAACTGTTTTTT.

The chain links TRBV20-1 to TRBJ2-7, with TRBD1 matching over 7 bases. The V segment lost 3 bases and the J segment 9 bases; nucleotides outside the gene matches: 11. CDR1 is DFQATT and CDR2 is SNEGSKA in the germline V gene (reference sequence). The CDR3 is 13 amino acids. The CDR3 spells CSASETGSGRQYV. CDR3 sequence (DNA): TGCAGTGCTAGTGAGACAGGGAGCGGTCGGCAGTACGTC.

The genes are TRBV3-1 (or the pseudogene TRBV3-2) and TRBJ2-7; D may be TRBD2 (5 bases). The CDR3 consists of 13 residues. Looked up from germline, CDR1 is LGHDT and CDR2 is YNNKEL (reference sequence). Trimming shortened V by 4 bases and J by 5 bases, and 12 bases separated the two germline ends. CDR3 sequence reads: CASSPSGYHEQYF. The CDR3 DNA is TGTGCCAGCAGCCCCTCGGGGTACCACGAGCAGTACTTC.

The CDR3 DNA reads as TGTGCCAGCAGTGGGGACAGGGCATACTATGGCTACACCTTC. This codes for CASSGDRAYYGYTF. The gene calls are TRBV2 and TRBJ1-2; 9 positions match TRBD1. The CDR3 extends over 14 amino acids. V shed 4 bases, J shed 3 bases, and the junction held 3 bases outside the gene matches. Germline CDR1 reads SNHLY; CDR2 reads FYNNEI. Full variable domain (remainder filled in from reference TRBV2 and TRBJ1-2): EPEVTQTPSHQVTQMGQEVILRCVPISNHLYFYWYRQILGQKVEFLVSFYNNEISEKSEIFDDQFSVERPDGSNFTLKIRSTKLEDSAMYFCASSGDRAYYGYTFGSGTRLTVV.

CDR3 region: CASSLSSSRATEAFF. The CDR3 bases are TGCGCCAGCAGCTTGAGTTCGAGCAGGGCTACTGAAGCTTTCTTT. The chain links TRBV5-1 to TRBJ1-1; tentatively, D is TRBD1 (5 bases). Germline CDR1 is SGHRS and CDR2 is YFSETQ. The CDR3 sequence is 15 residues long. Trimming took 1 base from V and 5 from J, leaving 15 bases between them.

The chain carries TRBV15 and TRBJ2-1, with TRBD1 matching over 7 bases. V gave up 4 bases and J gave up 4 bases; unmatched junction bases: 13. CDR1 and CDR2 (germline): LNHNV, YYDKDF (reference sequence). This CDR3 region has 17 residues. The CDR3 DNA reads TGTGCCACCAGCACCCATCAACAGGGGCGGCAGTACAATGAGCAGTTCTTC. It translates to CATSTHQQGRQYNEQFF.